The clone carrying this TCR beta chain was seen only a few times. Its antigen is unidentified. The CDR3 is 14 residues long. Germline CDR1 reads MNHEY; CDR2 reads SVGAGI. V gave up 2 bases and J gave up 3 bases, with 10 bases separating them. These data originate in a study of regulatory T cells in long-lasting Graves disease. This sample's time point: newly diagnosed GD, antithyroid drugs for less than 3 months. Extracted RNA from PBMCs served as the source of the TCR library. General study points: Those with persistent Graves' had less TCR diversity than newly diagnosed patients. Newly diagnosed disease favored TRBV20-1 and TRBJ2-1 over persistent disease.

Libraries of TCR beta came from iRepertoire HTBI primers plus Arm-PCR of CDR3 regions. TCRdb analysed the multiplex PCR reads with MiXCR anew, one entry per CDR3 protein. This table holds fewer than 550,000 distinct CDR3 sequences, less than 20% found once. Separately, the same data were catalogued under a study of T cells in Graves' hyperthyroidism and ophthalmopathy. As reported in that work: HTBI primers were employed in a first-round RT-PCR of the TCR CDR3.

Here the sequenced sample was peripheral blood mononuclear cells (PBMCs), taken at new diagnosis, from a patient treated with antithyroid drugs. This TCR derives from a woman aged 18-30 years with Graves disease. The chain carries TRBV6-5 and TRBJ1-2; D not certain. This chain's CDR3 is CASSYRQPYYGYTF. The CDR3 DNA is TGTGCCAGCAGTTACAGGCAGCCTTACTATGGCTACACCTTC.